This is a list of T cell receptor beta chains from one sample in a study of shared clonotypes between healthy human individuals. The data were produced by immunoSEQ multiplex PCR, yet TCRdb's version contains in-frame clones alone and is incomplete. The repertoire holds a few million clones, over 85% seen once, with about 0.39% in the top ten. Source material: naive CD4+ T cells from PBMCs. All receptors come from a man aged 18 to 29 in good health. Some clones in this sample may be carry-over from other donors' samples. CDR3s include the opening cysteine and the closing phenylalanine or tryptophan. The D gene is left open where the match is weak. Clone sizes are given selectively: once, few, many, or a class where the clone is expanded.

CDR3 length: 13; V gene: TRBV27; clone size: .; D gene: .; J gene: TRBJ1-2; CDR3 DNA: TGTGCCAGCAGTCAAGGGCGGACGGTCGGCTACACCTTC; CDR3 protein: CASSQGRTVGYTF
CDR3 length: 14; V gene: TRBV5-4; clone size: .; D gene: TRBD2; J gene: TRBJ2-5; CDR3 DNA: TGTGCCAGCAGCCAAGCGGGAGGGAGAGAGACCCAGTACTTC; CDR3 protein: CASSQAGGRETQYF
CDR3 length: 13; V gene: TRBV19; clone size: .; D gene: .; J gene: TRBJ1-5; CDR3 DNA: TGTGCCAGTAGGGGCGAGTCTTATCAGCCCCAGCATTTT; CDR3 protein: CASRGESYQPQHF
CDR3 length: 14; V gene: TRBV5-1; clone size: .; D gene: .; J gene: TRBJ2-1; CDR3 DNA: TGCGCCAGCAGCTTGGTTGTGGCGAGCAATGAGCAGTTCTTC; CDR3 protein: CASSLVVASNEQFF
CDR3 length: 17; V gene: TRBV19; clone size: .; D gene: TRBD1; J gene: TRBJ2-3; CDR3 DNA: TGTGCCAGTAGTCCCGTTTTGGGACAGATACAAGTAGTGACGCAGTATTTT; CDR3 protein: CASSPVLGQIQVVTQYF
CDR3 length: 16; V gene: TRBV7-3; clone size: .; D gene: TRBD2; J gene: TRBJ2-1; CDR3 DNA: TGTGCCAGCAGCCCATGGACTAGCGGGAACTTAGATGAGCAGTTCTTC; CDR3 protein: CASSPWTSGNLDEQFF
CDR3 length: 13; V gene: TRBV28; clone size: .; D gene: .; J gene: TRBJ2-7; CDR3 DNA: TGTGCCAGCAGTTTATCGGCTCTCAACGAGCAGTACTTC; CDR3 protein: CASSLSALNEQYF
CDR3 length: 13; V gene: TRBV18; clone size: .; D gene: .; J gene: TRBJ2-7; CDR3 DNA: TGTGCCAGCTCACCACGACCCAACTACGAGCAGTACTTC; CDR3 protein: CASSPRPNYEQYF
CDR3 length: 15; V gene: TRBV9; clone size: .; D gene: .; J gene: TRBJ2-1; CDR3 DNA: TGTGCCAGCAGCGTCAGCACTAGCTGGAACAATGAGCAGTTCTTC; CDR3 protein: CASSVSTSWNNEQFF
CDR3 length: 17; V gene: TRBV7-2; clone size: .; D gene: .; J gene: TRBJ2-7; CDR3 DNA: TGTGCCAGCAGCTCAGGGGTGTGGGACCTGGCCTGGTACGAGCAGTACTTC; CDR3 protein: CASSSGVWDLAWYEQYF
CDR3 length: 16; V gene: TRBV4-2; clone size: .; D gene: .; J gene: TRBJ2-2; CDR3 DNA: TGTGCCAGCAGCCAACAAACAGGTACCAACACCGGGGAGCTGTTTTTT; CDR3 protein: CASSQQTGTNTGELFF
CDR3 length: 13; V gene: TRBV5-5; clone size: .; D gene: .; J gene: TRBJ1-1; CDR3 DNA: TGTGCCAGCAGCTCATCAGGGGTACCTGAAGCTTTCTTT; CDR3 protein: CASSSSGVPEAFF
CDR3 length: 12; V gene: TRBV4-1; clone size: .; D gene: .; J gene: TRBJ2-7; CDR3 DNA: TGCGCCAGCAGCCAAGTAGGGTTCAAGCAGTACTTC; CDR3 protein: CASSQVGFKQYF
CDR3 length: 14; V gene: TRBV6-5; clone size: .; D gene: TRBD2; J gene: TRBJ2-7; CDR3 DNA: TGTGCCAGCAGTTACCCCGGGTCGGGGGGCGAGCAGTACTTC; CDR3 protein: CASSYPGSGGEQYF
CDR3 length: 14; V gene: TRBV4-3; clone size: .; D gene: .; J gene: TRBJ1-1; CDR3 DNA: TGCGCCAGCAGCCGGGTGGGAACGAACACTGAAGCTTTCTTT; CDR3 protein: CASSRVGTNTEAFF
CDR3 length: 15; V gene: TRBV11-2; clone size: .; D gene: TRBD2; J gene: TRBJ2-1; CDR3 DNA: TGTGCCAGCAGCTTAGATGGAGCGGGAGCTCCTGAGCAGTTCTTC; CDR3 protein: CASSLDGAGAPEQFF
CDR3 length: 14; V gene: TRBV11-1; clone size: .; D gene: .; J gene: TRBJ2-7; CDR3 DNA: TGTGCCAGCAGCTTCGGAGCAGGCCCGTACGAGCAGTACTTC; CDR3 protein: CASSFGAGPYEQYF
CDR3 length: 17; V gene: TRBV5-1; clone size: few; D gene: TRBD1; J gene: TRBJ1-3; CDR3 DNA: TGCGCCAGCAGCTTGGGAGGACAGGGGGCGAAAGGAAACACCATATATTTT; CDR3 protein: CASSLGGQGAKGNTIYF
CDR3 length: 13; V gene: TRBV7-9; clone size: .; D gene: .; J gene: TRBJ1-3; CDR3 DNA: TGTGCCAGCAGCTTCGGGGGAGTGGGCACCATATATTTT; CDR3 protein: CASSFGGVGTIYF
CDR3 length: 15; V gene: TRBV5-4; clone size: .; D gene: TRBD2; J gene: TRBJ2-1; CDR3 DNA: TGTGCCAGCAGCTCCCCCCTAGCGGGAGTCAATGAGCAGTTCTTC; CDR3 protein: CASSSPLAGVNEQFF
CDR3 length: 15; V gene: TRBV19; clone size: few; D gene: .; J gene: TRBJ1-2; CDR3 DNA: TGTGCCAGTAGTATCCGACGACAGGTATGGGATGGCTACACCTTC; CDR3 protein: CASSIRRQVWDGYTF
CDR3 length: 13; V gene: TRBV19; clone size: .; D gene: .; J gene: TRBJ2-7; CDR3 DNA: TGTGCCAGTAGTCATCGGGACACCTACGAGCAGTACTTC; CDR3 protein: CASSHRDTYEQYF
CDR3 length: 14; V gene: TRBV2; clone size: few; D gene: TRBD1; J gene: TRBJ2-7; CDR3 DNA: TGTGCCAGCGGCGGCAGGGGGCTTTCCTACGAGCAGTACTTC; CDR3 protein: CASGGRGLSYEQYF
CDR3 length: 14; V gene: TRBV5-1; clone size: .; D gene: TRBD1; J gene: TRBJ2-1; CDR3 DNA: TGCGCCAGCAGCCTAGGACAGGTTCGGGATGAGCAGTTCTTC; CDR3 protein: CASSLGQVRDEQFF
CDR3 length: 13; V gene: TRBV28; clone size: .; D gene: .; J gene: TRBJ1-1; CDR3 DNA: TGTGCCAGCAGTGGGGACACCCACACTGAAGCTTTCTTT; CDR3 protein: CASSGDTHTEAFF
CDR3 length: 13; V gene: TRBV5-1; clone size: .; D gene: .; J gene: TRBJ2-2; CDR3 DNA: TGCGCCAGCAGCTCAGACGCGACCGGGGAGCTGTTTTTT; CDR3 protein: CASSSDATGELFF
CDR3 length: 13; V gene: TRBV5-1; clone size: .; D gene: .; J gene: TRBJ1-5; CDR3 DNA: TGCGCCAGCTCCACAGGGAGCAATCAGCCCCAGCATTTT; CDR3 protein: CASSTGSNQPQHF
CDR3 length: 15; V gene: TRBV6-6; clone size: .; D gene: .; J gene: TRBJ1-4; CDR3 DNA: TGTGCCGGAGGGGAAGGAGGAGCAACTAATGAAAAACTGTTTTTT; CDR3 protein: CAGGEGGATNEKLFF
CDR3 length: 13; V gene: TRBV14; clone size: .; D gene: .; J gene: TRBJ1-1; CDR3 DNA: TGTGCCAGCAGCCAAGAAATAAACACTGAAGCTTTCTTT; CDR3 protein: CASSQEINTEAFF
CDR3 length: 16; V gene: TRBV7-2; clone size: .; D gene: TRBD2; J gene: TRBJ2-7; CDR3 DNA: TGTGCCAGCAGCCCGCGACTAGCGGGGCGTTCCTACGAGCAGTACTTC; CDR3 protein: CASSPRLAGRSYEQYF
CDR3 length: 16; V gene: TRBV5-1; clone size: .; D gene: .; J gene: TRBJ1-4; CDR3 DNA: TGCGCCAGCAGCTTGGGGCAGGCCTTTACTAATGAAAAACTGTTTTTT; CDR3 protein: CASSLGQAFTNEKLFF
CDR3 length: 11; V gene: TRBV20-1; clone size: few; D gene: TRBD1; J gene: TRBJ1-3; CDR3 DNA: TGCAGTGCTAGAGAAAAGGACAGGGAACATTTT; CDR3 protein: CSAREKDREHF
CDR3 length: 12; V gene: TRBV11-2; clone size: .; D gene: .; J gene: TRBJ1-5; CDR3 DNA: TGTGCCAGCAGCTCCGCAGATCAGCCCCAGCATTTT; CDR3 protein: CASSSADQPQHF
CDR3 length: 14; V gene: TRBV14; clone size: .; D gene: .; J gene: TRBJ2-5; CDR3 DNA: TGTGCCAGCAGACCGGGACCCTCCCAAGGAACCCAGTACTTC; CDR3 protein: CASRPGPSQGTQYF
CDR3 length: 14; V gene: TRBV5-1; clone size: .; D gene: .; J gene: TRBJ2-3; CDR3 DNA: TGCGCCAGCAGCTGGTCAGCCTACACAGATACGCAGTATTTT; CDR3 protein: CASSWSAYTDTQYF
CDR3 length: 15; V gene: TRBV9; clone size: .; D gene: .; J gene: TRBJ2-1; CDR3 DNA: TGTGCCAGCAGCGTTGGCCAGCGGGCTTACAATGAGCAGTTCTTC; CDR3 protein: CASSVGQRAYNEQFF
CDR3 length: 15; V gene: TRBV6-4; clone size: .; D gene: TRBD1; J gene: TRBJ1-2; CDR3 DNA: TGTGCCAGCAGCGCAACCGGGACAGGGGTCTATGGCTACACCTTC; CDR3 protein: CASSATGTGVYGYTF
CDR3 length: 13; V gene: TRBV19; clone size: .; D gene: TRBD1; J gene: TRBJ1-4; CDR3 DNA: TGTGCCAGTAGTCAGCGGACAGGGGACAGCCCCTCTTTT; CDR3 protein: CASSQRTGDSPSF
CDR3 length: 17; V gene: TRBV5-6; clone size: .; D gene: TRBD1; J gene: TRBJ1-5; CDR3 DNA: TGTGCCAGCAGATGGCGTCCGGGACAGGGCCCCCATCAGCCCCAGCATTTT; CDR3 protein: CASRWRPGQGPHQPQHF
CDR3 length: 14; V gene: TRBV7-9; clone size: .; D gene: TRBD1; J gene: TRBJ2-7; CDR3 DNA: TGTGCCAGCAGCTTGACCGGACAGGGCTTAGAGCAGTACTTC; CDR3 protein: CASSLTGQGLEQYF
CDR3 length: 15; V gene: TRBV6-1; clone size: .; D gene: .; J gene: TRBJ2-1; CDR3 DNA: TGTGCCAGCAGTGAACAGGGTGAATTCAACGATGAGCAGTTCTTC; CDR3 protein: CASSEQGEFNDEQFF
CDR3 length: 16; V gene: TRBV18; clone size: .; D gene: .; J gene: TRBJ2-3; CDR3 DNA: TGTGCCAGCTCACCGGTGATCTTCGCGGGCACAGATACGCAGTATTTT; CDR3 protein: CASSPVIFAGTDTQYF
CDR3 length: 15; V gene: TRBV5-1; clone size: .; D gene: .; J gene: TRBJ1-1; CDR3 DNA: TGCGCCAGCAGTCCGAGGACGGGGGGTGGCACTGAAGCTTTCTTT; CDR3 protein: CASSPRTGGGTEAFF
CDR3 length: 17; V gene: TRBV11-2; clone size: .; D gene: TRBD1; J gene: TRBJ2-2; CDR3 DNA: TGTGCCAGCAGCCGCAAACCCGGGACAGGGAGTTCCGGGGAGCTGTTTTTT; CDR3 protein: CASSRKPGTGSSGELFF
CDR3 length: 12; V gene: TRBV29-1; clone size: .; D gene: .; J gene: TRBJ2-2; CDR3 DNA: TGCAGCGTTGAGACAGGAACCGGGGAGCTGTTTTTT; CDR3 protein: CSVETGTGELFF
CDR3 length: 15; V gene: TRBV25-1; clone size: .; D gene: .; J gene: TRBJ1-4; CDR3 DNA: TGTGCCAGCAGTCCCGCGGGAGGGGGAAATGAAAAACTGTTTTTT; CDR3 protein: CASSPAGGGNEKLFF